Each of the 9 T cell receptor beta chains below was sequenced from the same sample in a study of post-analysis software for immune sequencing data. General study results and limits: TRBV segments more frequent in patients than in controls numbered several and included TRBV5-6, TRBV5-1 and TRBV20-1.

The antigens of these receptors remain unknown. Prepared libraries of TCR beta cDNA carried unique molecular identifiers. TCRdb fed the PCR reads into MiXCR, producing one record per CDR3 protein. The sample has about 460,000 distinct CDR3 sequences; roughly 45% are singletons. Sequencing was carried out using blood. All receptors derive from a girl aged 5-17 years with multiple sclerosis.

The rearrangement uses TRBV28 and TRBJ2-7, with 11 bases lining up with TRBD2. Germline loops: CDR1 MDHEN, CDR2 SYDVKM. This CDR3 is 15 amino acids long. V gave up 5 bases and J gave up 3 bases; unmatched junction bases: 6. The CDR3 bases are TGTGCCAGCAGTCCGCCTAGCGGGGGGTTCTACGAGCAGTACTTC. Amino acids: CASSPPSGGFYEQYF.

This clonotype came up a few times. The gene calls are TRBV12-3 or TRBV12-4 and TRBJ2-1; D call uncertain. This CDR3 spans 12 amino acids. V gave up 3 bases and J gave up 7 bases, with 7 bases separating them. CDR3 loop: CASSFGQNEQFF. The CDR3, as DNA: TGTGCCAGCAGTTTCGGGCAGAATGAGCAGTTCTTC.

The chain is built from TRBV12-3 or TRBV12-4 and TRBJ1-4; D is unresolved. The CDR3 extends over 14 amino acids. Trimming removed 5 bases from V and 4 bases from J, with 11 bases in between. The DNA of the CDR3 is TGTGCCAGCAGTGCGACGGAGAATAATGAAAAACTGTTTTTT. Its protein is CASSATENNEKLFF.

The chain carries TRBV20-1 and TRBJ2-1; 12 positions agree with TRBD2. Germline CDR1 is DFQATT and CDR2 is SNEGSKA (reference sequence). The junction had 10 bases not matched to a gene; V was cut back by 7 bases and J by 0 bases. The CDR3 is 17 amino acids. The CDR3 is CSVRPSGRASSYNEQFF. The CDR3 nucleotides read TGCAGTGTTCGACCTAGCGGGAGGGCAAGCTCCTACAATGAGCAGTTCTTC.

This chain uses TRBV12-3 or TRBV12-4 with TRBJ1-1, with D uncertain. The CDR3 has 12 residues. Trimming took 3 bases from V and 10 from J, leaving 12 bases between them. CDR3 nucleotides: TGTGCCAGCAGTTTGCCCACCCTGGGAGCTTTCTTT. Translating gives CASSLPTLGAFF.

This clonotype came up many times. This rearrangement joins TRBV10-3 to TRBJ2-7, with D hard to call. The CDR3 is 11 amino acids. Per germline, CDR1 ENHRY and CDR2 SYGVKD. The germline V and J ends were trimmed by 5 bases and 2 bases, with 4 bases remaining between them. The CDR3 reads CAISNTYEQYF. The CDR3 coding sequence is TGTGCCATCAGTAATACCTACGAGCAGTACTTC.

For the CDR3, the DNA is TGTGCCAGCAGAAGCGGCGACTGGCCTAGCACAGATACGCAGTATTTT. It yields the protein CASRSGDWPSTDTQYF. This chain joins TRBV2 and TRBJ2-3, with a weak D call TRBD2 (5 bases). The V and J ends lost 6 bases and 0 bases respectively, with 16 bases between them. Per germline, CDR1 SNHLY and CDR2 FYNNEI. This CDR3 has 16 amino acids.

The J gene is TRBJ1-6, the V gene TRBV28; TRBD1 might be the D (5 bases). The CDR3 spans 16 residues. From germline, CDR1 is MDHEN and CDR2 SYDVKM. Trimming left V 6 bases short and J 3 bases short, with 15 bases between. CDR3 bases: TGTGCCAGCAGCCTAGGGACCTTTATCTATAATTCACCCCTCCACTTT. Translated, it gives CASSLGTFIYNSPLHF.

This clonotype was counted many times. The chain employs TRBV29-1 and TRBJ2-3; 10 bases match TRBD1. The CDR3 runs to 15 residues. Germline lookup yields CDR1 SQVTM and CDR2 ANQGSEA. With V trimmed by 3 bases and J by 6 bases, 9 bases remained unmatched. The CDR3 protein is CSVETWDRGGDTQYF. Here the CDR3 DNA reads TGCAGCGTTGAGACCTGGGACAGGGGAGGGGATACGCAGTATTTT.